This is a list of T cell receptor beta chains from one sample in a study of early T cells in non-severe SARS-CoV-2 infection. One entry per CDR3 protein results from TCRdb running MiXCR on the 5' RACE reads. Of about 50,000 distinct CDR3 sequences in the sample, roughly 16% were seen once. This sample comprised whole blood, obtained at baseline. Receptors originate from an adult who was a healthcare worker with PCR-confirmed SARS-CoV-2 infection or an uninfected control (not recorded which). Both conserved end residues are part of each CDR3. D genes are given only for firm matches. The size of a clone is reported for some rows only, either as once, few or many, or as a class for expanded clones.

TRBD2	few	TRBV4-1	TRBJ2-7	16	TGCGCCAGCAGCCAGAAGCTAGCGGCGGACACCTACGAGCAGTACTTC	CASSQKLAADTYEQYF
TRBD2	-	TRBV11-2	TRBJ2-3	15	TGTGCCAGCAGCCCGGCGGGGGGAGGCACAGATACGCAGTATTTT	CASSPAGGGTDTQYF
-	-	TRBV7-2	TRBJ2-6	15	TGTGCCAGCAGCCTCAGGGTATCTGGGGCCAACGTCCTGACTTTC	CASSLRVSGANVLTF
-	few	TRBV14	TRBJ2-7	11	TGTGCCAGCAGCCAATCCCACGAGCAGTACTTC	CASSQSHEQYF
TRBD2	few	TRBV20-1	TRBJ2-3	17	TGCAGTGCTAGAGCCTCTTCGGCGGGGGGGCATCAAGATACGCAGTATTTT	CSARASSAGGHQDTQYF
-	many	TRBV12-5	TRBJ2-1	15	TGTGCTAGTTTGCAGGGGACCTCCGGACACAATGAGCAGTTCTTC	CASLQGTSGHNEQFF
TRBD2	few	TRBV5-6	TRBJ2-1	16	TGTGCCAGCAGCCCGAAGATGGGACTAGCGTCGGATGAGCAGTTCTTC	CASSPKMGLASDEQFF
TRBD1	few	TRBV20-1	TRBJ2-7	14	TGCAGTGCACAGCCGGGGACAGGGGGCTACGAGCAGTACTTC	CSAQPGTGGYEQYF
TRBD1	few	TRBV2	TRBJ1-2	15	TGTGCCAGCAGCGACGCCCGACAGGGGCTTTATGGCTACACCTTC	CASSDARQGLYGYTF
-	many	TRBV18	TRBJ1-2	13	TGTGCCAGCTCACCACCCGCACTCCCGGAGTACACCTTC	CASSPPALPEYTF
-	few	TRBV29-1	TRBJ1-2	11	TGCAGCGTTGAAGTAGGGGATGGCTACACCTTC	CSVEVGDGYTF
-	many	TRBV4-1	TRBJ1-2	15	TGCGCCAGCAGCCAAGAGGGTGTGACTAACTATGGCTACACCTTC	CASSQEGVTNYGYTF
-	many	TRBV7-8	TRBJ1-6	14	TGTGCCAGCAGCTTCGGACAGTTAAATTCACCCCTCCACTTT	CASSFGQLNSPLHF
TRBD2	many	TRBV7-2	TRBJ2-1	14	TGTGCCAGCAGCTTAGATAGCGGGTACAATGAGCAGTTCTTC	CASSLDSGYNEQFF
TRBD1	many	TRBV12-5	TRBJ1-5	15	TGTGCTAGTGGACCAGACAGGGAGGGTTGGCAGCCCCAGCATTTT	CASGPDREGWQPQHF
TRBD1	-	TRBV5-1	TRBJ2-7	14	TGCGCCAGCAGCTTCGCAGGGGGCGTCTACGAGCAGTACTTC	CASSFAGGVYEQYF
-	-	TRBV20-1	TRBJ1-6	14	TGCAGTGCTTCCACCGAGTACCGGAATTCACCCCTCCACTTT	CSASTEYRNSPLHF
-	few	TRBV6-1	TRBJ2-7	13	TGTGCCAGCAGAACAGTCGAACCCTACGAGCAGTACTTC	CASRTVEPYEQYF